Included here is one T cell receptor beta chain sequence, with context. The data are from a study of sequential checkpoint blockade in melanoma. Study context: Maintenance nivolumab came after either treatment sequence.

This CDR3 has 15 amino acids. The V gene end was trimmed by 4 bases and the J gene end by 0 bases; junction bases not matched to a gene: 3. Germline CDR1 SGDLS, CDR2 YYNGEE. Treatment denoted: randomized to nivolumab then ipilimumab (arm A) or the reverse (arm B). Patients had received no earlier DNA-damaging chemotherapy. From thawed PBMCs, live CD3+CD8+ cells negative for CD19 and CD56 were sorted. Profiled with immunoSEQ multiplex PCR; TCRdb holds only in-frame clones, not every one. The table has more than 15,000 clones, 73% seen once. J is TRBJ2-5 and V is TRBV9; TRBD2 matches 10 bases. This specimen was CD8+ T cells sorted from blood (inferred from file names), taken from a patient given nivolumab and ipilimumab in sequence. This TCR was sampled from a human donor with melanoma. The CDR3 loop reads CASSPGTSDQETQYF. The DNA for the CDR3 is TGTGCCAGCAGCCCCGGGACTAGCGACCAAGAGACCCAGTACTTC.